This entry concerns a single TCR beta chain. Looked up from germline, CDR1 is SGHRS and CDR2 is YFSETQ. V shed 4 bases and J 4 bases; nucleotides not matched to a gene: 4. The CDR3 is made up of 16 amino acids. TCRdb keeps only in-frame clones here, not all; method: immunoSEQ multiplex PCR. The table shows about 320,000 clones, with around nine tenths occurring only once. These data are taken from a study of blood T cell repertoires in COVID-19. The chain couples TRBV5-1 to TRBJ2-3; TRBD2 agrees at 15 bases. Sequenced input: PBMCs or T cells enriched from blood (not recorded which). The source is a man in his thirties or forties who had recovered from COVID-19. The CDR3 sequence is CASSPRTSGGADTQYF. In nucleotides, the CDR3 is TGCGCCAGCAGCCCGAGGACTAGCGGGGGGGCAGATACGCAGTATTTT.